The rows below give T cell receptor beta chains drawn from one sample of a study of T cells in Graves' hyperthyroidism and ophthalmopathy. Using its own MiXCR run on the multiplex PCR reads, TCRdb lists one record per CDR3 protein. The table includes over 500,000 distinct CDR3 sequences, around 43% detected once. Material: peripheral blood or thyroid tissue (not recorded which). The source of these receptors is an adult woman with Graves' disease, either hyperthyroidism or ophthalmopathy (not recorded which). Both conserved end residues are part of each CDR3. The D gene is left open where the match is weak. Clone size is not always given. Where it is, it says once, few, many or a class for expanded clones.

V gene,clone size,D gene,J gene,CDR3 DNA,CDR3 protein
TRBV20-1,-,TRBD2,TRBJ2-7,TGCAGTGCTAGGACTAGCGGGACTAGGGTCTACGAGCAGTACTTC,CSARTSGTRVYEQYF
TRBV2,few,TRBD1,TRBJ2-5,TGTGCCAGCAGTTTCGACAGGGGGTGGGAGACCCAGTACTTC,CASSFDRGWETQYF
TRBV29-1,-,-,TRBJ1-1,TGCAGCGTTGATTCAAAGATGAACACTGAAGCTTTCTTT,CSVDSKMNTEAFF
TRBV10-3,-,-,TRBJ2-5,TGTGCCATCAGACAGGGAAATTGGCGGCAAGAGACCCAGTACTTC,CAIRQGNWRQETQYF
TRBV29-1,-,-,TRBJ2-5,TGCAGCGTTGAAGGGCCGGGAGTTGAAAAGACCCAGTACTTC,CSVEGPGVEKTQYF
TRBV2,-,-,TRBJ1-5,TGTGCCAGCTTCAGCGGGGGGAGTGAGCAGCCCCAGCATTTT,CASFSGGSEQPQHF
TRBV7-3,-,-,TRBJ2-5,TGTGCCAGCAGCTTAAGGCAGGTCTATGGAGTTGAAGGTCAGCCCCAGTACTTC,CASSLRQVYGVEGQPQYF
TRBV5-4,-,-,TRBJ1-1,TGTGCCAGCAGCTTGGTGACGGCTGAAGCTTTCTTT,CASSLVTAEAFF
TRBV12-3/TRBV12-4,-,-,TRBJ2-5,TGTGCCAGCAGGGACTGGCAAGAGACCCAGTACTTC,CASRDWQETQYF
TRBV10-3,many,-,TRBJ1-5,TGTGCCACCCGACAAATGGATCAGCCCCAGCATTTT,CATRQMDQPQHF
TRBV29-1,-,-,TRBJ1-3,TGCAGCGCTCAGGGATCTGCGGGAAACACCATATATTTT,CSAQGSAGNTIYF
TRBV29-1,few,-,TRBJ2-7,TGCAGCGTTGGGACCTTCTACGAGCAGTACTTC,CSVGTFYEQYF
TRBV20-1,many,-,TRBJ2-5,TGCAGTGCTAGATCGATCCAGGACTTAACCCAAGAGACCCAGTACTTC,CSARSIQDLTQETQYF
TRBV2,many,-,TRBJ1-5,TGTGCCAGCAACAGGGAGGGGTATAATCAGCCCCAGCATTTT,CASNREGYNQPQHF
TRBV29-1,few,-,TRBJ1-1,TGCAGCGTATACGGGGGGGTGGACAGTGGAAACACTGAAGCTTTCTTT,CSVYGGVDSGNTEAFF
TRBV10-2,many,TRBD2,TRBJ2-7,TGCGCCAGCAGTGATAGGGCTAGCGGGAAGCAGTACTTC,CASSDRASGKQYF
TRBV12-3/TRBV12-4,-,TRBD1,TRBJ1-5,TGTGCCAGCAGTGGGCAGGGGGCCCTTGGCAATCAGCCCCAGCATTTT,CASSGQGALGNQPQHF
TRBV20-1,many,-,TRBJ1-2,TGCAGTGCTAGCGACCTGAATGGCTACACCTTC,CSASDLNGYTF
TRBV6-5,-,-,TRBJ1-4,TGTGCCAGCAGTTACTCGAATGCTCCTCACGGCGGACTTAATGAAAAACTGTTTTTT,CASSYSNAPHGGLNEKLFF
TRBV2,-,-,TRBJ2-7,TGTGCCAGCACCTCAACCTTAAACGAGCAGTACTTC,CASTSTLNEQYF
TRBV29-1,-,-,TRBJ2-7,TGCAGCGTTTGGGGCTGGTACGAGCAGTACTTC,CSVWGWYEQYF
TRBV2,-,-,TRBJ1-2,TGTGCCAGCAGTGATGGGTACACCTTC,CASSDGYTF
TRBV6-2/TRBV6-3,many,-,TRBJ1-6,TGTGCCAGCAGTGAGGACGCGGGGTCACCCCTCCACTTT,CASSEDAGSPLHF
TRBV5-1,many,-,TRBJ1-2,TGCGCCAGCGACCCGGGGCAGGGCACTAGCGGCTACACCTTC,CASDPGQGTSGYTF
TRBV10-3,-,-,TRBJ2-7,TGTGCCATCAGTGGTCCCTCCTACGAGCAGTACTTC,CAISGPSYEQYF
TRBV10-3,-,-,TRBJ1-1,TGTGCCAACAGCCAGACGGGACCGATGAACACTGAAGCTTTCTTT,CANSQTGPMNTEAFF
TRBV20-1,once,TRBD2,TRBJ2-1,TGCAGTGCCGGGAGACCAGCGGGGTTCGGCTACAATGAGCAGTTCTTC,CSAGRPAGFGYNEQFF
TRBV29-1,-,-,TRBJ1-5,TGCAGCGCCCGAGGGGCCGGAGATCAGCCCCAGCATTTT,CSARGAGDQPQHF
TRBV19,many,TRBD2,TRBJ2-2,TGTGCCAGTAGTATAGGACTAGCGGGAGGATCCACCGGGGAGCTGTTTTTT,CASSIGLAGGSTGELFF
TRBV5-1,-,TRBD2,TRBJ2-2,TGCGCCAGCAGCTTGGCGTTAGCGGGGATAAACACCGGGGAGCTGTTTTTT,CASSLALAGINTGELFF
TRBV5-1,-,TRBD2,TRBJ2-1,TGCGCCAGCAGCTTGGTGGGACTATCGGGCGATGAGCAGTTCTTC,CASSLVGLSGDEQFF
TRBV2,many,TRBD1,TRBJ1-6,TGTGCCAGAGCTTCCGGGACAGGGGATTCACCCCTCCACTTT,CARASGTGDSPLHF
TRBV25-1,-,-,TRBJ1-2,TGTGCCAGCTCACCACTCAGGGAGGAATCAGGCTACACCTTC,CASSPLREESGYTF
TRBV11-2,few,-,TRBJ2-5,TGTGCCAGCAGCTCCCAACCTGGAGGGGGCCAAGAGACCCAGTACTTC,CASSSQPGGGQETQYF
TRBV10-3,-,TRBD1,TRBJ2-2,TGTGCCATCAGAGCGGGACAGGGTTACACCGGGGAGCTGTTTTTT,CAIRAGQGYTGELFF
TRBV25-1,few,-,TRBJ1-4,TGTGCCAGCAGTGAATTTGCCCACAGTAATGAAAAACTGTTTTTT,CASSEFAHSNEKLFF